Each of the 29 T cell receptor beta chains below was sequenced from the same sample in a study of T-cell memory formation after mild COVID-19. TCRdb independently ran MiXCR on the 5' RACE reads; one entry per CDR3 protein. This sample has around 110,000 distinct CDR3 sequences, with roughly an eighth found just once. Sequencing was done on a sample of PBMCs or a T cell subset sorted from them (not recorded which). These receptors all stem from an adult woman who had mild COVID-19 (a few samples of this study predate the infection). Cell type and time point are not known.

This clonotype was found a few times. The rearrangement uses TRBV6-2 or TRBV6-3 and TRBJ2-1; TRBD2 aligns across 12 bases. Unmatched junction bases numbered 15, after V lost 4 bases and J lost 2 bases. CDR1 and CDR2 from the germline V gene are MNHEY and SVGEGT. The CDR3 consists of 20 residues. The CDR3 region is CASSSLGLAGNRVPYNEQFF. The CDR3, as DNA: TGTGCCAGCAGTTCCCTCGGACTAGCGGGGAACCGTGTACCCTACAATGAGCAGTTCTTC.

This clonotype was seen more than once but under ten times. The rearrangement links TRBV12-5 to TRBJ2-7, with 11 bases identical to TRBD2. The CDR3 has 15 amino acids. Looked up from germline, CDR1 is LGHNT and CDR2 is FRNRAP. Unmatched junction bases numbered 9, after V lost 7 bases and J lost 4 bases. The CDR3 here is CASAAFLAGGYEQYF. CDR3 DNA: TGTGCTAGTGCAGCCTTCCTAGCGGGAGGTTACGAGCAGTACTTC.

V gene TRBV9 combines with J gene TRBJ2-2; no firm D call. From germline, CDR1 is SGDLS and CDR2 YYNGEE. V was clipped by 3 bases and J by 6 bases, with 18 bases between them. The CDR3 length is 16 residues. In DNA, the CDR3 is TGTGCCAGCAGCGGGGCCCCGGCGAACCGACCCGGGGAGCTGTTTTTT. The encoded protein is CASSGAPANRPGELFF.

The chain carries TRBV5-5 and TRBJ2-5; 10 nucleotides align to TRBD2. Germline V gene lookup returns CDR1 SGHKS and CDR2 YYEKEE (reference sequence). The CDR3 runs 16 residues. V dropped 0 bases and J dropped 2; count of bases not matched to a gene: 4. CDR3 sequence: CASSLGDSGGQETQYF. CDR3 DNA sequence: TGTGCCAGCAGCTTGGGTGATAGCGGGGGGCAAGAGACCCAGTACTTC.

DNA of the CDR3: TGTGCCAGCAGCAACTACAATGAGCAGTTCTTC. Residues: CASSNYNEQFF. V is TRBV11-1 and J is TRBJ2-1; the D is unclear. The CDR3 is 11 residues long. From germline, CDR1 is SGHAT and CDR2 FQDESV (reference sequence). The V end lost 5 bases, the J end lost 3 bases, and 2 bases lay between the germline ends.

This chain joins TRBV9 and TRBJ2-2; 8 bases are shared with TRBD2. There are 14 residues in the CDR3. Germline lookup yields CDR1 SGDLS and CDR2 YYNGEE. The V segment lost 5 bases and the J segment 3 bases; nucleotides outside the gene matches: 3. The CDR3 nucleotides read TGTGCCAGCAGAAGCGGGAGCGACACCGGGGAGCTGTTTTTT. As protein: CASRSGSDTGELFF.

This clonotype was found many times. The gene calls are TRBV2 and TRBJ2-3, with D unresolved. The CDR3 extends over 13 amino acids. CDR1 SNHLY and CDR2 FYNNEI come from the germline V gene. V was cut by 3 bases and J by 2 bases, with 6 bases left in between. CDR3 amino acids: CASSDTYTDTQYF. The CDR3 nucleotides read TGTGCCAGCAGTGATACCTACACAGATACGCAGTATTTT.

This clonotype was observed at least ten times. The chain recombines TRBV20-1 with TRBJ2-1; no firm D call. V dropped 0 bases and J dropped 9 bases, with 18 bases sitting between them. This CDR3 has 15 amino acids. Germline values: CDR1 DFQATT, CDR2 SNEGSKA (reference sequence). The CDR3 nucleotides read TGCAGTGCTAGAGATTTTTCTATGGGGAATTTTGAGCAGTTCTTC. Its translation: CSARDFSMGNFEQFF.

The chain combines TRBV7-8 with TRBJ2-2; D is perhaps TRBD2 (6 bases). V lost 7 bases and J lost 3, with 15 bases in between. In germline, CDR1 is SGHVS, CDR2 FQNEAQ. The CDR3 is 15 residues long. In DNA, the CDR3 is TGTGCCAGCACCGCCCCGGGAGAGTACACCGGGGAGCTGTTTTTT. It is translated as CASTAPGEYTGELFF.

There are many counts of this clonotype. The rearrangement links TRBV29-1 to TRBJ2-3, with 8 bases aligning to TRBD1. The CDR3 contains 16 residues. With 5 bases clipped from V and 2 bases from J, the junction kept 12 bases outside the gene matches. The V gene's germline CDR1 is SQVTM and CDR2 ANQGSEA. CDR3 sequence reads: CSVYTGQESYTDTQYF. The CDR3 DNA follows: TGCAGCGTTTACACGGGACAGGAATCATACACAGATACGCAGTATTTT.

There are a few counts of this clonotype. This chain links TRBV5-5 with TRBJ2-1; 8 bases match TRBD1. CDR1 is SGHKS and CDR2 is YYEKEE in the germline V gene (reference sequence). The CDR3 spans 16 residues. V gave up 2 bases and J gave up 4 bases; unmatched junction bases: 8. In nucleotides, the CDR3 is TGTGCCAGCAGCTTCGACCAGGGGGCGTTGTACAATGAGCAGTTCTTC. Its translation: CASSFDQGALYNEQFF. Using reference TRBV5-5 and TRBJ2-1 for the parts outside the CDR3, the full variable domain is DAGVTQSPTHLIKTRGQQVTLRCSPISGHKSVSWYQQVLGQGPQFIFQYYEKEERGRGNFPDRFSARQFPNYSSELNVNALLLGDSALYLCASSFDQGALYNEQFFGPGTRLTVL.

This sequence joins TRBV24-1 and TRBJ2-1, with TRBD2 identical over 8 bases. The CDR3 consists of 15 residues. The V and J ends lost 4 bases and 3 bases, in that order; junction bases with no gene match: 4. CDR1 and CDR2 (germline): KGHDR, SFDVKD. CDR3 coding DNA: TGTGCCACCAGTGACTCCAGCGGGAGCTACAATGAGCAGTTCTTC. This gives the protein CATSDSSGSYNEQFF.

This clonotype has more than one count but fewer than ten. The V gene is TRBV5-6, the J gene TRBJ2-5, with TRBD2 identical over 10 bases. V gave up 0 bases and J gave up 3 bases; unmatched junction bases: 2. Germline V gene data show CDR1 as SGHDT and CDR2 as YYEEEE. The CDR3 has 15 amino acids. The CDR3, as DNA: TGTGCCAGCAGCTTGGATCTAGCGGGGGAAGAGACCCAGTACTTC. Translation: CASSLDLAGEETQYF.

Only a few counts were recorded for this clonotype. CDR3 nucleotides: TGCAGCGTTCTAAGCGGCAGGGGCCCAGATACGCAGTATTTT. Protein product: CSVLSGRGPDTQYF. This chain uses TRBV29-1 with TRBJ2-3; D is possibly TRBD1 (6 bases). Germline loops: CDR1 SQVTM, CDR2 ANQGSEA. CDR3 length: 14 amino acids. V shed 5 bases and J shed 4 bases, with 16 bases lying between them.

This clonotype occurred a few times. The J gene is TRBJ1-4, the V gene TRBV13; TRBD1 is a possible D gene (6 bases). V was clipped by 5 bases and J by 6 bases, with 13 bases between them. The CDR3 length is 14 residues. CDR1 and CDR2 from the germline V gene are PRHDT and FYEKMQ (reference sequence). The CDR3 DNA sequence: TGTGCCAGCAGCCCGGGCAGGGGCCATGAAAAACTGTTTTTT. Translation: CASSPGRGHEKLFF.

The rearrangement links TRBV19 to TRBJ2-7; D is ambiguous. V lost 4 bases and J 4 bases, leaving 14 bases between the germline ends. CDR3 length equals 14 residues. Germline lookup yields CDR1 LNHDA and CDR2 SQIVND (reference sequence). CDR3 DNA: TGTGCCAGTAGTACCGCGGCCCGCGGATACGAGCAGTACTTC. Protein: CASSTAARGYEQYF.

The genes are TRBV20-1 and TRBJ1-4; no clear D gene. Trimming removed 0 bases from V and 7 bases from J, with 12 bases in between. This CDR3 spans 14 amino acids. Germline CDR1 is DFQATT and CDR2 is SNEGSKA (reference sequence). CDR3 coding DNA: TGCAGTGCTAGAGATACCCAGTTTTTTGAAAAACTGTTTTTT. It is translated as CSARDTQFFEKLFF.

This clonotype was observed at least ten times. The gene calls are TRBV19 and TRBJ2-3; 7 nucleotides match TRBD2. After removal of 6 bases from V and 5 bases from J, the junction contained 11 bases not matched to a gene. Germline V gene data show CDR1 as LNHDA and CDR2 as SQIVND (reference sequence). The CDR3 runs to 15 residues. CDR3 nucleotide sequence: TGTGCCAGTAGCGACGGGCGGGAGTTCGGAGATACGCAGTATTTT. Amino acids: CASSDGREFGDTQYF. The full variable domain, completed using reference TRBV19 and TRBJ2-3, is DGGITQSPKYLFRKEGQNVTLSCEQNLNHDAMYWYRQDPGQGLRLIYYSQIVNDFQKGDIAEGYSVSREKKESFPLTVTSAQKNPTAFYLCASSDGREFGDTQYFGPGTRLTVL.

Ten or more counts support this clonotype. The chain uses TRBV15 and TRBJ2-1, with 11 bases lining up with TRBD2. The V gene's germline CDR1 is LNHNV and CDR2 YYDKDF (reference sequence). V dropped 6 bases and J dropped 5; count of bases not matched to a gene: 3. The CDR3 extends over 14 amino acids. This CDR3 reads CATRGTSGHNEQFF. The CDR3 DNA sequence: TGTGCCACCAGGGGGACTAGCGGTCACAATGAGCAGTTCTTC.

A few counts support this clonotype. The CDR3 region is CASSLSWRSGLAGPFSYEQYF. The DNA of the CDR3 is TGTGCCAGCAGTTTATCGTGGCGTTCGGGACTAGCGGGGCCCTTTTCCTACGAGCAGTACTTC. This chain links TRBV28 with TRBJ2-7, with 13 bases aligning to TRBD2. The length of the CDR3 is 21 residues. The germline CDR1 and CDR2 sequences are MDHEN and SYDVKM. V shed 1 base and J 1 base; nucleotides not matched to a gene: 16.

The rearrangement links TRBV29-1 to TRBJ1-2, with no clear D. Trimming removed 4 bases at V and 1 base at J, with 4 bases between. The CDR3 is 11 residues long. In germline, CDR1 is SQVTM, CDR2 ANQGSEA. The CDR3 nucleotides are TGCAGCGTTGGGCGTAACTATGGCTACACCTTC. Encoded protein: CSVGRNYGYTF.

This clonotype was counted only a few times. The chain is built from TRBV29-1 and TRBJ2-7, with TRBD1 matching over 7 bases. Germline values: CDR1 SQVTM, CDR2 ANQGSEA. J lost 1 base, V lost 2 bases, and 5 bases had no gene match. The length of the CDR3 is 14 residues. Here the CDR3 DNA reads TGCAGCGTTGAAAGACAGGGCCCTTCCTACGAGCAGTACTTC. It specifies CSVERQGPSYEQYF.

The rearrangement joins TRBV15 to TRBJ2-5; D is perhaps TRBD1 (5 bases). The CDR3 is made up of 13 amino acids. Germline V lookup: CDR1 LNHNV, CDR2 YYDKDF (reference sequence). Between the trimmed V and J ends, which lost 5 bases and 1 base, there was a span of 8 bases. In DNA, the CDR3 is TGTGCCACCAGCCTTGACAGCCAAGAGACCCAGTACTTC. Translating it yields CATSLDSQETQYF.

This clonotype was found many times. This chain connects TRBV5-1 to TRBJ2-7; 9 bases are shared with TRBD1. Germline CDR1 reads SGHRS; CDR2 reads YFSETQ. This CDR3 contains 14 residues. With 4 bases clipped from V and 4 bases from J, the junction kept 6 bases outside the gene matches. The CDR3 region has the DNA TGCGCCAGCAGCCCCCGGGACAGGGTTTACGAGCAGTACTTC. Its translation: CASSPRDRVYEQYF.

This clonotype was seen repeatedly, ten times or more. The chain links TRBV7-3 to TRBJ2-7; 9 bases are shared with TRBD1. Per the germline V gene, CDR1 is SGHTA and CDR2 is FQGTGA. The CDR3 totals 14 residues. After removal of 5 bases from V and 3 bases from J, the junction contained 5 bases not matched to a gene. The CDR3 protein is CASSPGTGIYEQYF. In DNA form, the CDR3 reads TGTGCCAGCAGCCCCGGGACAGGGATCTACGAGCAGTACTTC.

This clonotype has more than one count but fewer than ten. V is TRBV4-3 and J is TRBJ2-1; D is possibly TRBD2 (5 bases). Trimming took off 8 bases at V and 0 bases at J, with 11 bases between the two ends. The CDR3 loop spans 14 amino acids. Germline values: CDR1 LGHNA, CDR2 YSLEER. This CDR3 reads CASASGSSYNEQFF. The CDR3, as DNA: TGCGCCAGCGCCTCGGGGAGCTCCTACAATGAGCAGTTCTTC.

The sample holds a few counts of this clonotype. The CDR3 DNA sequence: TGCAGCGTTTTAGGACCGGGACAGGGCTCCTACGAGCAGTACTTC. Its protein product is CSVLGPGQGSYEQYF. The rearrangement uses TRBV29-1 and TRBJ2-7; 9 bases are shared with TRBD1. This CDR3 has 15 amino acids. With 5 bases clipped from V and 0 bases from J, the junction kept 8 bases outside the gene matches. The germline V gene encodes CDR1 SQVTM and CDR2 ANQGSEA.

The chain employs TRBV7-8 and TRBJ2-1; D is uncertain. Per germline, CDR1 SGHVS and CDR2 FQNEAQ. There are 15 residues in the CDR3. V was shortened by 1 base and J by 7 bases, with 14 bases between the two germline ends. The CDR3 region is CASSLVPSLTNEQFF. The CDR3, as DNA: TGTGCCAGCAGCTTAGTTCCGAGCCTCACTAATGAGCAGTTCTTC.

V is TRBV7-9 and J is TRBJ1-1; perhaps TRBD1 as D (5 bases). Germline assignment: CDR1 SEHNR and CDR2 FQNEAQ (reference sequence). This CDR3 comprises 14 residues. With 7 bases removed from V and 3 bases from J, the gap between germline ends came to 15 bases. The CDR3 sequence: CASIRSGGDTEAFF. DNA of the CDR3: TGTGCCAGCATTCGATCGGGGGGGGACACTGAAGCTTTCTTT.